This TCR beta chain came from a study of identical twins. This clonotype was detected a few times. From the 5' RACE reads, TCRdb called clonotypes with MiXCR, one entry per CDR3 protein. The sample includes hundreds of thousands of distinct CDR3 sequences, around an eighth of them seen just once. V was pared by 3 bases and J by 5 bases, with 19 bases between. The CDR3 contains 16 residues. Germline assignment: CDR1 SEHNR and CDR2 FQNEAQ (reference sequence). The data also belong to a second study, concerning yellow fever vaccine responses in identical twins.

Sample: PBMCs. The gene calls are TRBV7-9 and TRBJ2-5, with D possibly TRBD2 on 6 matching bases. The source of this sequence is a woman aged 18-30 years in good health. As DNA, the CDR3 is TGTGCCAGCAGCTTGGGTCCTCGGGGAGGACTGGAGACCCAGTACTTC. Protein sequence: CASSLGPRGGLETQYF.